The source of this T cell receptor beta chain is a study of a mutant IDH1 vaccine in newly diagnosed glioma. Study at large: Prior therapy was radiotherapy, temozolomide, or both; most received both. General study findings and limits: Induction of immune responses by the vaccine occurred in approximately 93% of patients.

Germline V CDR1 and CDR2: MGHRA, YSYEKL. The CDR3 spans 16 residues. The V segment lost 4 bases and the J segment 0 bases; nucleotides outside the gene matches: 4. On this clone itself: As yet, its antigen is unknown.

The time point denotes: baseline, week 1 (first vaccination visit). Described treatment: pre-vaccination baseline after standard-of-care therapy. Donors had new WHO grade 3 or 4 IDH1-mutant, ATRX-lost astrocytomas. The method was immunoSEQ multiplex PCR; TCRdb's version includes in-frame clones alone and lacks a portion of them. The data contain about 38,000 clones, about nine tenths of them singletons. The chain links TRBV4-1 to TRBJ2-7, with 12 bases lining up with TRBD2. Sequenced material: PBMCs, taken from a glioma patient treated with radiotherapy, temozolomide or both. This TCR derives from a man between 18 and 35 years old with glioma. The CDR3 nucleotides are TGCGCCAGCAGCCTTCAGACTAGCGGGAGCTCCTACGAGCAGTACTTC. It translates to CASSLQTSGSSYEQYF.